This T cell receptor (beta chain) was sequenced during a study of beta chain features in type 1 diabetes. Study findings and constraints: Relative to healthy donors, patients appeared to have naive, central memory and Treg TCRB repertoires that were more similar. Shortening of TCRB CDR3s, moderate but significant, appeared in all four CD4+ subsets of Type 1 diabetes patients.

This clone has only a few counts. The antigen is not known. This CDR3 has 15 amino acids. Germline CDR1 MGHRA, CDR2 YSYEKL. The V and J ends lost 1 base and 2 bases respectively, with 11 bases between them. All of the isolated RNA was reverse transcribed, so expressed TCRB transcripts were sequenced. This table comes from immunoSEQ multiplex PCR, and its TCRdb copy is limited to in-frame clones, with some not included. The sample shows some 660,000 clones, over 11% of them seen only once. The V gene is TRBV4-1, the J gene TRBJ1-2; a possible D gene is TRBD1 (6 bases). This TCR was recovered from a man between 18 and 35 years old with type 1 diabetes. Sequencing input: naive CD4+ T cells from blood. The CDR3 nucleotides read TGCGCCAGCAGCCAAGGTACAGGGATGAACTATGGCTACACCTTC. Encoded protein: CASSQGTGMNYGYTF.